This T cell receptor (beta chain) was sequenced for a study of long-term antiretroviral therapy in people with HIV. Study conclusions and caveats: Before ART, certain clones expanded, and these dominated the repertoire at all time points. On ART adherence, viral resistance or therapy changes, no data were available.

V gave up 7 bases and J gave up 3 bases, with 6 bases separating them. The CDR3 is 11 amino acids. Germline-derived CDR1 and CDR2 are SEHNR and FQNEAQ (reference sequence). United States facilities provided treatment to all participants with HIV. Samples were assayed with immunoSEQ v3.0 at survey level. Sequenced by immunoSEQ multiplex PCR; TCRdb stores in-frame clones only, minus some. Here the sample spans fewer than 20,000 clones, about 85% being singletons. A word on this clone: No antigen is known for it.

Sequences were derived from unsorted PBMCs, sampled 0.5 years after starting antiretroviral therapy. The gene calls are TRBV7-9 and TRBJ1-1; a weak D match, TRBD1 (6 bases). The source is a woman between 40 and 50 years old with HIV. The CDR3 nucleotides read TGTGCCAGCAACAGGGACACTGAAGCTTTCTTT. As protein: CASNRDTEAFF.